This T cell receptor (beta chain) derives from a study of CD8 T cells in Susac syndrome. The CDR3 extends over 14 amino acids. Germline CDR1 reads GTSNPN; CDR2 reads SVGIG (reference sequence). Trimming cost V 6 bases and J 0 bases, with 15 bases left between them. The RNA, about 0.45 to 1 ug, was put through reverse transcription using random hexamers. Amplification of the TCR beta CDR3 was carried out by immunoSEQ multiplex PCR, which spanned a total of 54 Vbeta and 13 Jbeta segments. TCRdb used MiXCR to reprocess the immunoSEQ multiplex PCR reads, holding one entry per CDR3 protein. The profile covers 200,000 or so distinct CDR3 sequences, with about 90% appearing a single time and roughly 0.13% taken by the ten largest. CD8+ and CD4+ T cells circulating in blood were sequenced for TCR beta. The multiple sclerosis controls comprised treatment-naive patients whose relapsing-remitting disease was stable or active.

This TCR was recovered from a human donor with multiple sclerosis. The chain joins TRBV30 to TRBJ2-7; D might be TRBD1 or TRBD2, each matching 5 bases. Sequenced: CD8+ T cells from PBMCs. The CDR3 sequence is CACLPRDDSYEQYF. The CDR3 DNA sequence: TGTGCCTGCCTCCCCCGGGACGACTCCTACGAGCAGTACTTC.